The clone carrying this TCR beta chain was recorded at least ten times. Its antigen is currently unknown. The germline V gene encodes CDR1 LGHNA and CDR2 YSLEER. Trimming left V 0 bases short and J 6 bases short, with 14 bases between. There are 15 residues in the CDR3. Generation of TCR beta libraries employed quantitative 5'-RACE incorporating molecular barcodes. TCRdb fed the 5' RACE reads into MiXCR, producing one record per CDR3 protein. The sample has under 250,000 distinct CDR3 sequences, around 8% seen once. These data come from a study of CD8 T cells in ankylosing spondylitis. Study-level findings and limits: Disease-linked clones had a CD8+ phenotype and relatively low frequency in peripheral blood. In ankylosing spondylitis blood, a motif of roughly 8 highly homologous TCR beta variants appeared characteristic. Both synovial fluid and blood in reactive arthritis had previously been reported to carry some motif variants.

The V call is TRBV4-3, the J call TRBJ2-5, with D uncertain. The sample was blood, either unsorted or a sorted T cell fraction (not recorded which). The source is a female donor with ankylosing spondylitis or in good health (not recorded which). In DNA, the CDR3 is TGCGCCAGCAGCCAAGATGGCGGTATAGGACAGACCCAGTACTTC. This sequence encodes CASSQDGGIGQTQYF.